Each of the 31 T cell receptor beta chains below was sequenced from the same sample in a study of CD8 T cells in Susac syndrome. An amount of RNA that ranged from roughly 0.45 to 1 ug was reverse transcribed with random hexamers. TCRdb ran MiXCR on the immunoSEQ multiplex PCR reads and lists one entry per CDR3 protein. Of approximately 100,000 distinct CDR3 sequences listed, nearly 95% are singletons. Sequenced material: CD4+ T cells from PBMCs. The source is a human donor in good health.

This clonotype has only one observation. The rearrangement links TRBV19 to TRBJ2-6; possible D gene TRBD1, 6 bases. The germline V gene has CDR1 LNHDA and CDR2 SQIVND (reference sequence). The CDR3 contains 15 residues. Deletions cut 5 bases from V and 2 bases from J, with 10 bases between. The CDR3 loop reads CASSAQGAGANVLTF. CDR3 nucleotides: TGTGCCAGTAGTGCACAGGGAGCTGGGGCCAACGTCCTGACTTTC.

This chain uses TRBV6-5 with TRBJ2-5; 9 bases agree with TRBD1. The V and J ends lost 0 bases and 4 bases, in that order; junction bases with no gene match: 6. Germline CDR1 reads MNHEY; CDR2 reads SVGAGI. This CDR3 has 16 amino acids. The CDR3 sequence: CASSYSNRGQGETQYF. In DNA form, the CDR3 reads TGTGCCAGCAGTTACTCGAACAGGGGGCAAGGAGAGACCCAGTACTTC.

The chain couples TRBV20-1 to TRBJ1-2, with 9 bases identical to TRBD1. Losses at the gene ends were 6 bases for V and 8 bases for J; bases not matched to a gene: 10. Germline V CDR1 and CDR2: DFQATT, SNEGSKA (reference sequence). The CDR3 totals 13 residues. The CDR3 DNA reads TGCAGTGCCTTACAGGGGGCCCGGTCAGGCTACACCTTC. The encoded protein is CSALQGARSGYTF.

The V gene is TRBV29-1, the J gene TRBJ2-2; 9 bases map to TRBD1. V gave up 4 bases and J gave up 4 bases; unmatched junction bases: 13. The CDR3 loop spans 17 amino acids. Germline lookup yields CDR1 SQVTM and CDR2 ANQGSEA. The CDR3 sequence: CSVAPGTGRAPTGELFF. CDR3 DNA: TGCAGCGTTGCACCCGGGACAGGGAGGGCGCCCACCGGGGAGCTGTTTTTT.

The chain links TRBV19 to TRBJ2-1; 8 bases agree with TRBD2. V shed 3 bases and J 3 bases; nucleotides not matched to a gene: 7. Germline V gene sequence: CDR1 LNHDA, CDR2 SQIVND (reference sequence). This CDR3 has 16 residues. The CDR3 DNA reads as TGTGCCAGTAGTATCTTGGCACTAGCGGACTACAATGAGCAGTTCTTC. It codes for CASSILALADYNEQFF.

This chain uses TRBV5-5 with TRBJ1-1; possible D gene TRBD1, 5 bases. This CDR3 region has 15 residues. Germline CDR1 reads SGHKS; CDR2 reads YYEKEE (reference sequence). V gave up 4 bases and J gave up 6 bases, with 19 bases separating them. The CDR3 DNA sequence: TGTGCCAGCAGCCTTCATCTCCTGGGGGTTGCTGAAGCTTTCTTT. Translation: CASSLHLLGVAEAFF.

This clonotype was seen a single time. V and J are TRBV29-1 and TRBJ1-1; D remains unclear. Per germline, CDR1 SQVTM and CDR2 ANQGSEA. This CDR3 comprises 12 residues. The V end lost 4 bases, the J end lost 1 base, and 7 bases lay between the germline ends. CDR3 region: CSVVTANTEAFF. CDR3 bases: TGCAGCGTTGTGACGGCGAACACTGAAGCTTTCTTT. Combining the CDR3 with reference TRBV29-1 and TRBJ1-1 gives the whole variable domain SAVISQKPSRDICQRGTSLTIQCQVDSQVTMMFWYRQQPGQSLTLIATANQGSEATYESGFVIDKFPISRPNLTFSTLTVSNMSPEDSSIYLCSVVTANTEAFFGQGTRLTVV.

Here the CDR3 reads CASMGELNTEAFF. As DNA, the CDR3 is TGTGCCAGCATGGGGGAATTGAACACTGAAGCTTTCTTT. This chain uses TRBV27 with TRBJ1-1; possibly TRBD1 for D (5 bases). In germline, CDR1 is MNHEY, CDR2 SMNVEV (reference sequence). This CDR3 comprises 13 residues. V was trimmed by 7 bases and J by 0 bases, leaving 9 bases between them.

The chain is built from TRBV4-3 and TRBJ2-3; the D is unclear. The CDR3 has 15 amino acids. V shed 1 base and J shed 6 bases, with 14 bases lying between them. From germline, CDR1 is LGHNA and CDR2 YSLEER. CDR3 sequence: CASSQGSLGLDTQYF. DNA for the CDR3: TGCGCCAGCAGCCAAGGATCCCTCGGGTTGGATACGCAGTATTTT.

This clonotype has just one count. The chain links TRBV7-2 to TRBJ2-7; D may be TRBD1 (6 bases). CDR1 is SGHTA and CDR2 is FQGNSA in the germline V gene. The CDR3 covers 15 residues. Trimming removed 6 bases from V and 1 base from J, with 16 bases in between. CDR3 DNA sequence: TGTGCCAGCAGACCGAACAGGGTTATATCCTACGAGCAGTACTTC. Its translation is CASRPNRVISYEQYF.

The CDR3 spells CASSLTGGASGANVLTF. The CDR3 bases are TGTGCCAGCAGTTTGACAGGGGGCGCATCTGGGGCCAACGTCCTGACTTTC. The chain is built from TRBV25-1 and TRBJ2-6; 10 bases are shared with TRBD1. The CDR3 runs 17 residues. With V trimmed by 5 bases and J by 1 base, 5 bases remained unmatched. CDR1 and CDR2 from the germline V gene are MGHDK and SYGVNS.

J is TRBJ2-1 and V is TRBV7-2, with 8 bases identical to TRBD2. Trimming removed 3 bases from V and 7 bases from J; junction bases left unmatched: 8. Germline CDR1 reads SGHTA; CDR2 reads FQGNSA. The CDR3 runs to 15 residues. CDR3 sequence (DNA): TGTGCCAGCAGCTTGAGCGGGAGTAGCATAAATGAGCAGTTCTTC. This translates into CASSLSGSSINEQFF.

The table lists this clonotype with a count of one. The chain uses TRBV29-1 and TRBJ1-1; no definite D call. Germline CDR1 is SQVTM and CDR2 is ANQGSEA. V was shortened by 3 bases and J by 0 bases, with 5 bases between the two germline ends. The CDR3 contains 12 residues. CDR3 sequence reads: CSVESVNTEAFF. The CDR3 DNA follows: TGCAGCGTTGAGTCTGTGAACACTGAAGCTTTCTTT.

The genes are TRBV29-1 and TRBJ2-5; 7 positions match TRBD1. The CDR3 extends over 13 amino acids. V gave up 7 bases and J gave up 3 bases; unmatched junction bases: 8. Germline CDR1 is SQVTM and CDR2 is ANQGSEA. CDR3 DNA: TGCAGCGGAAGGGGGCCCGGGGAAGAGACCCAGTACTTC. Encoded protein: CSGRGPGEETQYF.

The gene calls are TRBV5-6 and TRBJ2-4; maybe TRBD1 (5 bases). Germline loops: CDR1 SGHDT, CDR2 YYEEEE. The CDR3 consists of 14 residues. Trimming took off 2 bases at V and 8 bases at J, with 14 bases between the two ends. The CDR3 loop is CASSFQGGRDIQYF. The CDR3, as DNA: TGTGCCAGCAGCTTCCAGGGCGGTAGGGACATTCAGTACTTC.

The chain employs TRBV20-1 and TRBJ1-2; D is unresolved. V was cut by 7 bases and J by 5 bases, with 2 bases left in between. CDR3 length: 8 amino acids. Germline CDR1 DFQATT, CDR2 SNEGSKA (reference sequence). The CDR3 protein is CSGYGYTF. In DNA, the CDR3 is TGCAGTGGGTATGGCTACACCTTC.

J is TRBJ2-7 and V is TRBV6-5; D is possibly TRBD1 (5 bases). Germline loops: CDR1 MNHEY, CDR2 SVGAGI. Between the trimmed V and J ends, which lost 0 bases and 0 bases, there was a span of 9 bases. This CDR3 has 15 amino acids. The chain's CDR3 is CASSYSGDPSYEQYF. The CDR3 DNA reads as TGTGCCAGCAGTTACTCAGGGGATCCCTCCTACGAGCAGTACTTC.

This chain joins TRBV28 and TRBJ2-2; D uncertain. Trimming shortened V by 9 bases and J by 2 bases, and 13 bases separated the two germline ends. The CDR3 runs 14 residues. Germline-derived CDR1 and CDR2 are MDHEN and SYDVKM. DNA for the CDR3: TGTGCCAGTACAGACTCAAGAAACACCGGGGAGCTGTTTTTT. Translation: CASTDSRNTGELFF.

In this sample, this clonotype turned up a few times. This chain uses TRBV5-6 with TRBJ2-5; no clear D gene. V lost 5 bases and J lost 5, with 13 bases in between. CDR3 length: 13 amino acids. The germline gives CDR1 SGHDT, CDR2 YYEEEE. The CDR3 sequence: CASRETRQETQYF. In DNA, the CDR3 is TGTGCCAGCAGGGAGACCCGCCAGGAGACCCAGTACTTC.

CDR3 sequence reads: CASSHTRSTDTQYF. The CDR3 DNA follows: TGTGCCAGCAGCCATACGCGGAGCACAGATACGCAGTATTTT. This chain joins TRBV3-1 and TRBJ2-3; D uncertain. The length of the CDR3 is 14 residues. From germline, CDR1 is LGHDT and CDR2 YNNKEL (reference sequence). The V and J ends lost 3 bases and 0 bases respectively, with 7 bases between them.

The chain employs TRBV6-2 or TRBV6-3 and TRBJ1-1; D remains unclear. Looked up from germline, CDR1 is MNHEY and CDR2 is SVGEGT. V was shortened by 0 bases and J by 2 bases, with 7 bases between the two germline ends. The CDR3 loop spans 14 amino acids. DNA for the CDR3: TGTGCCAGCAGTTACTCGACGGCAAACACTGAAGCTTTCTTT. It encodes CASSYSTANTEAFF.

The gene calls are TRBV29-1 and TRBJ1-2, with D tentatively TRBD1 (6 bases). CDR1 SQVTM and CDR2 ANQGSEA come from the germline V gene. Trimming took 3 bases from V and 1 from J, leaving 15 bases between them. This CDR3 is 15 amino acids long. The CDR3 nucleotides are TGCAGCGTTGAGGGGCAGGGACAAAATAACTATGGCTACACCTTC. Its protein is CSVEGQGQNNYGYTF.

This sequence joins TRBV20-1 and TRBJ1-1, with 8 positions matching TRBD1. The germline V gene has CDR1 DFQATT and CDR2 SNEGSKA (reference sequence). The CDR3 is 12 amino acids. The CDR3 loop reads CGGGQGNTEAFF. The CDR3 nucleotides are TGCGGTGGAGGACAGGGAAACACTGAAGCTTTCTTT.

This chain connects TRBV27 to TRBJ2-2, with D unresolved. The CDR3 runs to 21 residues. Per germline, CDR1 MNHEY and CDR2 SMNVEV (reference sequence). V was cut by 4 bases and J by 0 bases, with 27 bases left in between. The DNA of the CDR3 is TGTGCCAGCAGTTCAACTGGTCCGAGTTGGGGTCTGGTCGCGAACACCGGGGAGCTGTTTTTT. As protein: CASSSTGPSWGLVANTGELFF.

The rearrangement links TRBV5-1 to TRBJ2-7; TRBD2 aligns across 14 bases. From germline, CDR1 is SGHRS and CDR2 YFSETQ. This CDR3 comprises 17 residues. V shed 0 bases and J 4 bases; nucleotides not matched to a gene: 6. This chain's CDR3 is CASSLGLAGGPEYEQYF. The CDR3 DNA sequence: TGCGCCAGCAGCTTGGGACTAGCGGGAGGGCCTGAGTACGAGCAGTACTTC. Full variable domain (rest looked up from reference TRBV5-1 and TRBJ2-7): KAGVTQTPRYLIKTRGQQVTLSCSPISGHRSVSWYQQTPGQGLQFLFEYFSETQRNKGNFPGRFSGRQFSNSRSEMNVSTLELGDSALYLCASSLGLAGGPEYEQYFGPGTRLTVT.

The V and J genes are TRBV6-5 and TRBJ2-7, with 7 bases aligning to TRBD2. This CDR3 comprises 15 residues. The germline CDR1 and CDR2 sequences are MNHEY and SVGAGI. V shed 4 bases and J 5 bases; nucleotides not matched to a gene: 11. The CDR3 sequence is CASSFTLFGTNEQYF. The CDR3 coding sequence is TGTGCCAGCAGTTTCACCCTTTTCGGGACTAACGAGCAGTACTTC.

The chain joins TRBV9 to TRBJ2-1, with 9 bases identical to TRBD2. The CDR3 loop spans 15 amino acids. Germline CDR1 is SGDLS and CDR2 is YYNGEE. V was pared by 2 bases and J by 0 bases, with 0 bases of the junction left unmatched. The CDR3 reads CASSVSGSSYNEQFF. The CDR3 DNA reads TGTGCCAGCAGCGTTAGCGGGAGCTCCTACAATGAGCAGTTCTTC.

V and J are TRBV29-1 and TRBJ1-3, with D unclear. This CDR3 region has 14 residues. Germline V gene data show CDR1 as SQVTM and CDR2 as ANQGSEA. Between the trimmed V and J ends, which lost 4 bases and 0 bases, there was a span of 10 bases. The CDR3 spells CSVAAAYSGNTIYF. For the CDR3, the DNA is TGCAGCGTTGCGGCAGCCTACTCTGGAAACACCATATATTTT. The full variable domain, rest sourced from reference TRBV29-1 and TRBJ1-3, is SAVISQKPSRDICQRGTSLTIQCQVDSQVTMMFWYRQQPGQSLTLIATANQGSEATYESGFVIDKFPISRPNLTFSTLTVSNMSPEDSSIYLCSVAAAYSGNTIYFGEGSWLTVV.

This chain uses TRBV4-3 with TRBJ1-2; 7 nucleotides line up with TRBD1. There are 14 residues in the CDR3. Germline values: CDR1 LGHNA, CDR2 YSLEER. V lost 5 bases, J lost 3 bases, and 6 bases stayed unmatched. The CDR3 loop reads CASSERQGDYGYTF. The CDR3 nucleotides are TGCGCCAGCAGCGAGAGGCAGGGGGACTATGGCTACACCTTC.

V is TRBV19 and J is TRBJ1-5; D remains unclear. The CDR3 has 15 amino acids. V dropped 9 bases and J dropped 0 bases, with 15 bases sitting between them. Per the germline V gene, CDR1 is LNHDA and CDR2 is SQIVND (reference sequence). The CDR3 DNA follows: TGTGCCAGCCAATTCCGGGAATATAGCAATCAGCCCCAGCATTTT. It specifies CASQFREYSNQPQHF.

The chain carries TRBV5-1 and TRBJ1-1, with D maybe TRBD1 (6 bases). CDR1 is SGHRS, CDR2 YFSETQ, per germline. The CDR3 totals 14 residues. Between the trimmed V and J ends, which lost 4 bases and 5 bases, there was a span of 15 bases. CDR3 sequence (DNA): TGCGCCAGCAGCACGGAAGGGGGTAGGACTGAAGCTTTCTTT. Translated, it gives CASSTEGGRTEAFF.